The sequence of this T cell receptor beta chain was determined in a study of regulatory T cells in long-lasting Graves disease. This clonotype was counted only a few times. For TCR beta, libraries came from iRepertoire HTBI primers and Arm-PCR of CDR3 regions. In TCRdb, the multiplex PCR reads were re-called with MiXCR into one record per CDR3 protein. The data hold 300,000 to 500,000 distinct CDR3 sequences, with 20% to 25% observed a single time. CDR1 and CDR2 from the germline V gene are MNHNS and SASEGT. V was clipped by 5 bases and J by 0 bases; unmatched bases: 14. The length of the CDR3 is 18 residues. Time point denoted: persistent/refractory GD, antithyroid drugs over 5 years with positive TRAb. Generation of the TCR library employed RNA extracted from PBMCs.

The material was peripheral blood mononuclear cells (PBMCs), obtained when the disease was refractory, from a patient treated with antithyroid drugs. This clonotype was obtained from a female donor with Graves disease. This rearrangement joins TRBV6-1 to TRBJ2-7, with 9 bases that match TRBD1. The CDR3 here is CASSKGQGGGQSSYEQYF. The CDR3 nucleotides are TGTGCCAGCAGTAAGGGACAGGGTGGTGGGCAAAGCTCCTACGAGCAGTACTTC.